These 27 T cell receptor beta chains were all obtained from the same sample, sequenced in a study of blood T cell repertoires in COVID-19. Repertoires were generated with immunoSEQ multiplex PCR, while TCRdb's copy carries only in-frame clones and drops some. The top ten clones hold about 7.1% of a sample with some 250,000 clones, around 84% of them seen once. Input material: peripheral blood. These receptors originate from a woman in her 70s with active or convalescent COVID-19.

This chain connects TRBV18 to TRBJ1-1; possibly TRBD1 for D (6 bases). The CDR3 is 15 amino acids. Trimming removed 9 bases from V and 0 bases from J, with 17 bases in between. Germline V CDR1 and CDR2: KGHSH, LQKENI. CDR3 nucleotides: TGTGCCAGTTCGACAGGCCAGGGTATGAACACTGAAGCTTTCTTT. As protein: CASSTGQGMNTEAFF.

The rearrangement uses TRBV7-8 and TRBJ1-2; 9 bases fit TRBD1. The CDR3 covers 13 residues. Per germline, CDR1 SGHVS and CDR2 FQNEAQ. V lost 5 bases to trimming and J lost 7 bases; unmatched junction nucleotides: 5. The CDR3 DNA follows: TGTGCCAGCAGCAACAGGGGGCTAGGTGGCTACACCTTC. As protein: CASSNRGLGGYTF.

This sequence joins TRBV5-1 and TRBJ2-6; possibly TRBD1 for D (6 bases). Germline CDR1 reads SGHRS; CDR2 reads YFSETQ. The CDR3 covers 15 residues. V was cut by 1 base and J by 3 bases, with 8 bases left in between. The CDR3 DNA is TGCGCCAGCAGCTTGACAGGGAGTGGGGCCAACGTCCTGACTTTC. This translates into CASSLTGSGANVLTF. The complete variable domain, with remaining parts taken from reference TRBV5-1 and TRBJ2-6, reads KAGVTQTPRYLIKTRGQQVTLSCSPISGHRSVSWYQQTPGQGLQFLFEYFSETQRNKGNFPGRFSGRQFSNSRSEMNVSTLELGDSALYLCASSLTGSGANVLTFGAGSRLTVL.

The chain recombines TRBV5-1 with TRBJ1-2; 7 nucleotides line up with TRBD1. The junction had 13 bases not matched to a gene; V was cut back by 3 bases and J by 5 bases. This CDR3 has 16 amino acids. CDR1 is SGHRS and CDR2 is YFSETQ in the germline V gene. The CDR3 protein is CASSSRQWAGGYGYTF. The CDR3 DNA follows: TGCGCCAGCAGCTCCCGGCAGTGGGCAGGGGGTTATGGCTACACCTTC. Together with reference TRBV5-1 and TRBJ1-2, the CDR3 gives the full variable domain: KAGVTQTPRYLIKTRGQQVTLSCSPISGHRSVSWYQQTPGQGLQFLFEYFSETQRNKGNFPGRFSGRQFSNSRSEMNVSTLELGDSALYLCASSSRQWAGGYGYTFGSGTRLTVV.

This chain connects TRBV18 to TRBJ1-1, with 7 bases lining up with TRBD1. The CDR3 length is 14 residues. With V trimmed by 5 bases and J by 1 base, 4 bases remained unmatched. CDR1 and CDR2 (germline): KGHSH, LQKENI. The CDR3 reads CASSGQDTNTEAFF. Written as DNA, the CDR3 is TGTGCCAGCTCAGGACAGGATACGAACACTGAAGCTTTCTTT.

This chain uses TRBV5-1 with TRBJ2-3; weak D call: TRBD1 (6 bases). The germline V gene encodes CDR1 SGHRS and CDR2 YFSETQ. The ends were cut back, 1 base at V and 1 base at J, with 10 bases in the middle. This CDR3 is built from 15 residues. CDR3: CASSLITGRTDTQYF. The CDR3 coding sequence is TGCGCCAGCAGCTTGATAACAGGGCGCACAGATACGCAGTATTTT. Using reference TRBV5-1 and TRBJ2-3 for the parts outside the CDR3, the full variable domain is KAGVTQTPRYLIKTRGQQVTLSCSPISGHRSVSWYQQTPGQGLQFLFEYFSETQRNKGNFPGRFSGRQFSNSRSEMNVSTLELGDSALYLCASSLITGRTDTQYFGPGTRLTVL.

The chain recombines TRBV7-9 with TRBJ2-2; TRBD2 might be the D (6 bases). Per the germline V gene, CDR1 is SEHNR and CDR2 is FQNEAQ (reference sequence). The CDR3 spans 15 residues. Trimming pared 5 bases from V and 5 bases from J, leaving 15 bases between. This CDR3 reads CASSPHGAGTGELFF. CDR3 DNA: TGTGCCAGCAGCCCTCACGGGGCGGGGACCGGGGAGCTGTTTTTT. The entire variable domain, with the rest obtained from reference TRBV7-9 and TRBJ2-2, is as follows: DTGVSQNPRHKITKRGQNVTFRCDPISEHNRLYWYRQTLGQGPEFLTYFQNEAQLEKSRLLSDRFSAERPKGSFSTLEIQRTEQGDSAMYLCASSPHGAGTGELFFGEGSRLTVL.

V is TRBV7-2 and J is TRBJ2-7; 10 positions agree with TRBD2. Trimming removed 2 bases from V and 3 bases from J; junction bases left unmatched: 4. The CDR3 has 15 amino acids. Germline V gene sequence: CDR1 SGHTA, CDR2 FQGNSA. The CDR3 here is CASSLRAGGFYEQYF. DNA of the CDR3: TGTGCCAGCAGCTTAAGAGCGGGGGGGTTCTACGAGCAGTACTTC.

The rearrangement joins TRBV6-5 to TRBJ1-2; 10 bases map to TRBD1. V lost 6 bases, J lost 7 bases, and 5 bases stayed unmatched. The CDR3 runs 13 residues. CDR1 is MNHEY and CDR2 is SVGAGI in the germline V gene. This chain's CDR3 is CASRETGGFGYTF. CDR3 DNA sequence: TGTGCCAGCAGGGAGACAGGGGGCTTTGGCTACACCTTC.

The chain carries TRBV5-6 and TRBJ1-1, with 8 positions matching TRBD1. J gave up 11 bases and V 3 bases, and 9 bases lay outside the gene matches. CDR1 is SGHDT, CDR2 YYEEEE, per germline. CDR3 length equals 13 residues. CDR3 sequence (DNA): TGTGCCAGCAGCTCCACAGGGGGGGCTGGGGCTTTCTTT. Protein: CASSSTGGAGAFF.

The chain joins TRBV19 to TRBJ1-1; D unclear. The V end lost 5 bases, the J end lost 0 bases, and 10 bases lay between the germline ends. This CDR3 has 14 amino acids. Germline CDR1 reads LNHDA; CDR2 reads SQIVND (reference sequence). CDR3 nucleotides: TGTGCCAGTAGTCCTCATCAGGTGAACACTGAAGCTTTCTTT. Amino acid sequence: CASSPHQVNTEAFF.

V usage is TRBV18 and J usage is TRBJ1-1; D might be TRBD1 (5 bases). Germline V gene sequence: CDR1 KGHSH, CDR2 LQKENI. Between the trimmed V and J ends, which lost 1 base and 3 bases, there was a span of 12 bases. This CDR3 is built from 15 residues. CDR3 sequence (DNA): TGTGCCAGCTCACCACGGGGGGGGTTGGACACTGAAGCTTTCTTT. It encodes CASSPRGGLDTEAFF.

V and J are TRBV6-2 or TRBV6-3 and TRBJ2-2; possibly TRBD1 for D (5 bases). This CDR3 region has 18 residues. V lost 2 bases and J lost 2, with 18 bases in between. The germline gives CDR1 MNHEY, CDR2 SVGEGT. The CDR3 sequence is CASSYRLHRWGNTGELFF. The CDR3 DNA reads TGTGCCAGCAGTTACCGCCTCCACAGGTGGGGTAACACCGGGGAGCTGTTTTTT.

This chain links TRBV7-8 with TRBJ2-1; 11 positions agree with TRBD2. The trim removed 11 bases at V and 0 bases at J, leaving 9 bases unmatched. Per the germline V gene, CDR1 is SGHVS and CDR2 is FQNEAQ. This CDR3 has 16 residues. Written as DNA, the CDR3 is TGTGCCCTTGGGACTAGCGGCCCAAGCTCCTACAATGAGCAGTTCTTC. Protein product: CALGTSGPSSYNEQFF.

The chain's CDR3 is CASSVGQGGQPQHF. Written as DNA, the CDR3 is TGTGCCAGCAGCGTAGGCCAGGGCGGTCAGCCCCAGCATTTT. V usage is TRBV9 and J usage is TRBJ1-5; a possible D gene is TRBD1 (5 bases). Germline V gene sequence: CDR1 SGDLS, CDR2 YYNGEE. Trimming shortened V by 0 bases and J by 6 bases, and 10 bases separated the two germline ends. The CDR3 consists of 14 residues.

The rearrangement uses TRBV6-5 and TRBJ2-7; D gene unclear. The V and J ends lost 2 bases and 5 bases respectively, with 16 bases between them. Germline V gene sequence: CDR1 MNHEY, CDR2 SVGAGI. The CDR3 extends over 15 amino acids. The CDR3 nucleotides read TGTGCCAGCAGTTACCGAACTCCCAGAGGAAACGAGCAGTACTTC. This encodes CASSYRTPRGNEQYF.

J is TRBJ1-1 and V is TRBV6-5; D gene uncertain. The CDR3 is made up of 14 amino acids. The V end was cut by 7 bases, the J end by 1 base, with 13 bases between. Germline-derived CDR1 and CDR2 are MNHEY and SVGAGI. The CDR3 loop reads CASTNPPGNTEAFF. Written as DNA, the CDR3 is TGTGCCAGCACCAACCCCCCGGGGAACACTGAAGCTTTCTTT.

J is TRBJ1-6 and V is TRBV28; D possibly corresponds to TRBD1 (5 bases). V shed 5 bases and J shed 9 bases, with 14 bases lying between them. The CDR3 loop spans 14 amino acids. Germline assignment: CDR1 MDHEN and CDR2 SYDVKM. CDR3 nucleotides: TGTGCCAGCAGTCCCGGGACTGGGGGTTCACCCCTCCACTTT. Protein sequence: CASSPGTGGSPLHF. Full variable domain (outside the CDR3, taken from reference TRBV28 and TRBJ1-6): DVKVTQSSRYLVKRTGEKVFLECVQDMDHENMFWYRQDPGLGLRLIYFSYDVKMKEKGDIPEGYSVSREKKERFSLILESASTNQTSMYLCASSPGTGGSPLHFGNGTRLTVT.

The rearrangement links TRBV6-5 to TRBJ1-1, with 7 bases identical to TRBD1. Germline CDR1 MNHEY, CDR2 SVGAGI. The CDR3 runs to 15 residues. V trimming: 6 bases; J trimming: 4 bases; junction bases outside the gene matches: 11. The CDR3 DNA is TGTGCCAGCAGAAGCGGACAGGCTAGAATCACTGAAGCTTTCTTT. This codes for CASRSGQARITEAFF.

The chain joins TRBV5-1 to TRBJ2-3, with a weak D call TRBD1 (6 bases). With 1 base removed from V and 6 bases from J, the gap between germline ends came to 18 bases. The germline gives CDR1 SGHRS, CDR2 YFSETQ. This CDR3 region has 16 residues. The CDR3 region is CASSLQGQIHLDTQYF. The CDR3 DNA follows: TGCGCCAGCAGCTTGCAAGGACAGATACACTTGGATACGCAGTATTTT.

The chain's CDR3 is CSASGGIRQPQHF. CDR3 DNA sequence: TGCAGTGCTAGTGGCGGGATCAGGCAGCCCCAGCATTTT. The chain links TRBV20-1 to TRBJ1-5; D is ambiguous. V lost 3 bases to trimming and J lost 7 bases, with 13 bases between them. This CDR3 region has 13 residues. Germline CDR1 and CDR2: DFQATT and SNEGSKA (reference sequence).

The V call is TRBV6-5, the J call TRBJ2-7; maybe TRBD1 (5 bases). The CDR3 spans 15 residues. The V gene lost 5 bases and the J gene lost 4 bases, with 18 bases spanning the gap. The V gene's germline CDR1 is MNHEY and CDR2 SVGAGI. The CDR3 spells CASSISDRGKYEQYF. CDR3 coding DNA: TGTGCCAGCAGTATCTCCGATAGGGGAAAATACGAGCAGTACTTC.

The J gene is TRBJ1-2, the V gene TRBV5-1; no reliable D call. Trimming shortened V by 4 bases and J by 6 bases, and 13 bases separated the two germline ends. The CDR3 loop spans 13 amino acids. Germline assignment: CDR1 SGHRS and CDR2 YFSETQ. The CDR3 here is CASSMAGSHGYTF. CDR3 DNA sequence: TGCGCCAGCAGCATGGCAGGTTCACATGGCTACACCTTC.

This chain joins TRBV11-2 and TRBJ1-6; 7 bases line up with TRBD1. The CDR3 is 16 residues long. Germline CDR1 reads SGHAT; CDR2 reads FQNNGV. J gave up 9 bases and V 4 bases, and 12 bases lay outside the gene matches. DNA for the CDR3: TGTGCCAGCAGCTGGGGGGCAGAGGGGGCGGCTTCACCCCTCCACTTT. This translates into CASSWGAEGAASPLHF.

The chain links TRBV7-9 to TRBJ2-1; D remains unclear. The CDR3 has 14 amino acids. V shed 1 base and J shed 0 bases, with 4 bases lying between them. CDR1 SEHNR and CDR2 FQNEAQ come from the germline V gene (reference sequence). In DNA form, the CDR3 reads TGTGCCAGCAGCTTAGAACACTCCTACAATGAGCAGTTCTTC. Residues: CASSLEHSYNEQFF.

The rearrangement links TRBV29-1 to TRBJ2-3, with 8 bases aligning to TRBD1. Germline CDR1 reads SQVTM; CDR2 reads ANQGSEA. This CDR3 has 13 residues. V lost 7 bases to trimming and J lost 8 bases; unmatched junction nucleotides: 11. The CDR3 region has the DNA TGCAGCGGACAGGGGACAGAATCCGGTACGCAGTATTTT. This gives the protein CSGQGTESGTQYF.

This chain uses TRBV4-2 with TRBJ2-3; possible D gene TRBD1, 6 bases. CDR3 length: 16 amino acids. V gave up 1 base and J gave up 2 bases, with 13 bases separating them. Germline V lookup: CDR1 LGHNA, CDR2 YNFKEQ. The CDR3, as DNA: TGTGCCAGCAGCCAAGTAAGAGGACAGCTCACAGATACGCAGTATTTT. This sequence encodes CASSQVRGQLTDTQYF.